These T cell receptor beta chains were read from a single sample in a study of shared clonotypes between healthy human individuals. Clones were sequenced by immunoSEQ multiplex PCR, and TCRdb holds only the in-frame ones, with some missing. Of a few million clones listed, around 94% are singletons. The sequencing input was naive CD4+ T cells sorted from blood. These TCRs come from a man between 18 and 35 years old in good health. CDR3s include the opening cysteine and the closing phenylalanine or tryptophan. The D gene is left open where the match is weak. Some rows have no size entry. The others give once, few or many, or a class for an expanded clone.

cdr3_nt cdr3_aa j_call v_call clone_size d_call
TGTGCCAGCAGCTTAGTGAGGGGTTCCTACAATGAGCAGTTCTTC CASSLVRGSYNEQFF TRBJ2-1 TRBV11-3 - -
TGTGCCAGCAGTTATGCCTTGCGGGACAGGCAGTACGAGCAGTACTTC CASSYALRDRQYEQYF TRBJ2-7 TRBV28 - TRBD1
TGTGCCAGCAGCGCCGGGACCACCAACACCGGGGAGCTGTTTTTT CASSAGTTNTGELFF TRBJ2-2 TRBV9 - -
TGTGCCAGCAGCTTCCGGGACAGGGAGTTGGGTGGCTACACCTTC CASSFRDRELGGYTF TRBJ1-2 TRBV7-8 few TRBD1
TGCGCCAGCAGAGGGACAGGAGGCTACGAGCAGTACTTC CASRGTGGYEQYF TRBJ2-7 TRBV5-1 - TRBD1
TGTGCCAGCAGAGACGACGTTGGCAATCAGCCCCAGCATTTT CASRDDVGNQPQHF TRBJ1-5 TRBV2 - -
TGCACCAGCAGCCAAGGCGCAACACATTTACTAGCGGCACAAGAGACCCAGTACTTC CTSSQGATHLLAAQETQYF TRBJ2-5 TRBV1 - -
TGTGCCAGCAGTGCAGCCGGGACAGTCAACGAGCAGTACTTC CASSAAGTVNEQYF TRBJ2-7 TRBV27 - TRBD1
TGTGCCAGCAGTGAAAGGGCGAACACCGGGGAGCTGTTTTTT CASSERANTGELFF TRBJ2-2 TRBV2 few -
TGTGCCTACCTAAGGGGGGGTCAAGAGACCCAGTACTTC CAYLRGGQETQYF TRBJ2-5 TRBV5-4 once -
TGTGCCAGCAGCTTTAGCCTCGCCTATGGCTACACCTTC CASSFSLAYGYTF TRBJ1-2 TRBV11-2 few -
TGCGCCAGCAGTGGAACAGGGAGGCAGTACTTC CASSGTGRQYF TRBJ2-7 TRBV10-1 - -
TGTGCCAGCAGTCACGTTACAGGGGGACTGTTTTTT CASSHVTGGLFF TRBJ2-2 TRBV6-6 - TRBD1
TGTGCCAGCAGCCCTAGCGGGAGGCCCTACACAGATACGCAGTATTTT CASSPSGRPYTDTQYF TRBJ2-3 TRBV7-9 - TRBD2
TGCAGCGTATGGAATGGTGGGAACTTTTACGAGCAGTACTTC CSVWNGGNFYEQYF TRBJ2-7 TRBV29-1 - -
TGCGCCAGCAGCCCCCCACTAGCGGGGGGCCAGGGTGAGCAGTTCTTC CASSPPLAGGQGEQFF TRBJ2-1 TRBV5-1 - TRBD2
TGCAGCTTGGGGATGGCCTACAATGAGCAGTTCTTC CSLGMAYNEQFF TRBJ2-1 TRBV29-1 - -
TGTGCCAGCAGTTACAGCCTGGGGGCTGGCACTGAAGCTTTCTTT CASSYSLGAGTEAFF TRBJ1-1 TRBV6-5 - -
TGTGCCAGCAGTCGGTCCCTTGACACTGAAGCTTTCTTT CASSRSLDTEAFF TRBJ1-1 TRBV6-5 once -
TGTGCCAGCAGTTATGGGGGTCCCTACGAGCAGTACTTC CASSYGGPYEQYF TRBJ2-7 TRBV6-5 - -
TGTGCCAGCAGCCAAGACGCCGGGACAGGGGCTTTGGGCTATGGCTACACCTTC CASSQDAGTGALGYGYTF TRBJ1-2 TRBV4-2 few TRBD1
TGCGCCAGCAGTTCGCCCCCCGGACAGACTAATGAAAAACTGTTTTTT CASSSPPGQTNEKLFF TRBJ1-4 TRBV5-1 once -
TGTGCCAGCAGGACCACAGGGTCGGAGACCCAGTACTTC CASRTTGSETQYF TRBJ2-5 TRBV5-5 - -
TGTGCCAGCAGCGCACGCCAAAGCGCGAACACTGAAGCTTTCTTT CASSARQSANTEAFF TRBJ1-1 TRBV7-2 few -
TGCGCCAGCAGCCACTCGACAGGGGCGGTATACGAGCAGTACTTC CASSHSTGAVYEQYF TRBJ2-7 TRBV4-3 - TRBD1
TGCGCCAGCAGCCCCCAACTGGGACAGCAGGGCGAGCAGTACTTC CASSPQLGQQGEQYF TRBJ2-7 TRBV5-1 - TRBD1
TGTGCCAGCAGCCCGGGACCCTTGGGTGGTCAGCCCCAGCATTTT CASSPGPLGGQPQHF TRBJ1-5 TRBV27 - -
TGTGCCAGCAGAGTGCCCCGGGCAAATAACATGAACACTGAAGCTTTCTTT CASRVPRANNMNTEAFF TRBJ1-1 TRBV7-2 once -
TGTGCCAGCAGCTTAGATGGCGTCGGGGGCTACACCTTC CASSLDGVGGYTF TRBJ1-2 TRBV7-3 - -
TGTGCCAGCAGCTTCCACAGGGAAGCTTTCTTT CASSFHREAFF TRBJ1-1 TRBV5-8 - -
TGTGCCAGTAGTATTGCCGGCGGGGAGCTGTTTTTT CASSIAGGELFF TRBJ2-2 TRBV19 - -
TGTGCCAGCAGCTTAACGGCTAGCGGGACAGATACGCAGTATTTT CASSLTASGTDTQYF TRBJ2-3 TRBV7-3 once TRBD2
TGTGCCAGTAGTATAGTGTTTACGGGCCCACGAAGTGGAGAAAAACTGTTTTTT CASSIVFTGPRSGEKLFF TRBJ1-4 TRBV19 - -
TGTGCCAGCAGCTTGGTGAGCACAGATACGCAGTATTTT CASSLVSTDTQYF TRBJ2-3 TRBV5-4 - -
TGTGCCAGCACCACGGGCCCTAACTATGGCTACACCTTC CASTTGPNYGYTF TRBJ1-2 TRBV28 - -
TGTGCCAGCAGCCGCGGACAGACCAATGAGCAGTTCTTC CASSRGQTNEQFF TRBJ2-1 TRBV6-1 - -
TGTGCCAGCAGCTTAGCCGGGGGCTCGTATGGCTACACCTTC CASSLAGGSYGYTF TRBJ1-2 TRBV11-1 - -
TGCGCCAGCAGCCCGGGACCGTCAGGGTCCCAGCATTTT CASSPGPSGSQHF TRBJ1-5 TRBV5-1 - -
TGTGCCAGCAGCTTAACCCCAAGGCCCGGACAGGGTGGAAACACCATATATTTT CASSLTPRPGQGGNTIYF TRBJ1-3 TRBV7-8 - TRBD1
TGTGCCATCAGTGATCCGACAGCCGGAAACACCATATATTTT CAISDPTAGNTIYF TRBJ1-3 TRBV10-3 - -
TGTGCCAGCTCACCCCGGGACAGTTCCTACAATGAGCAGTTCTTC CASSPRDSSYNEQFF TRBJ2-1 TRBV18 - TRBD1